Listed below are T cell receptor beta chains from one sample, sequenced in a study of blood T cell repertoires in COVID-19. Some clones are missing from TCRdb's copy, which holds only in-frame ones; the method was immunoSEQ multiplex PCR. The sample lists around 240,000 clones, 90% to 95% seen once, with approximately 1.2% in the top ten. Sequencing used PBMCs or T cells enriched from blood (not recorded which). These receptors all come from a human donor in a cohort exposed to, infected with or recovered from COVID-19 (not recorded which). The donor label of this sample is uncertain. Both conserved end residues are part of each CDR3. D genes are given only for firm matches. For some rows the clone size is stated as once, few or many, or as a class when expanded; others skip it.

size | D | J | V | CDR3
once | NA | TRBJ2-3 | TRBV7-9 | CAVGGGGTDTQYF
NA | NA | TRBJ2-7 | TRBV27 | CASTPAGSSYEQYF
NA | NA | TRBJ2-7 | TRBV6-5 | CASREGQNSYEQYF
NA | TRBD1 | TRBJ1-2 | TRBV9 | CASSALDRDPPGYTF
NA | NA | TRBJ2-7 | TRBV7-2 | CASSLAAGQGYEQYF
NA | NA | TRBJ1-6 | TRBV30 | CASTGSYNSPLHF
NA | NA | TRBJ2-7 | TRBV10-1 | CARLITFEQYF
NA | NA | TRBJ1-4 | TRBV5-1 | CASSVDSRRDEKLFF
few | NA | TRBJ1-5 | TRBV20-1 | CSAREGGPQHF
NA | NA | TRBJ2-1 | TRBV19 | CASSIPQGQQFF
NA | NA | TRBJ2-3 | TRBV9 | CASSVVGADTQYF
NA | NA | TRBJ2-2 | TRBV7-9 | CASSLGAGHTGELFF
NA | NA | TRBJ2-7 | TRBV25-1 | CASSAGYEQYF
NA | TRBD1 | TRBJ1-2 | TRBV28 | CASRQGGNYGYTF
once | TRBD1 | TRBJ2-5 | TRBV5-6 | CASSFFSDDRVNGKTQYF
few | NA | TRBJ2-5 | TRBV30 | CAWSVQDRETQYF
NA | TRBD2 | TRBJ2-5 | TRBV30 | CAWTPGTSGETQYF
NA | NA | TRBJ1-2 | TRBV18 | CASHPTGETRLYGYTF
NA | NA | TRBJ2-4 | TRBV27 | CASSFRPLQGYIQYF
NA | NA | TRBJ1-2 | TRBV30 | CAWRARVWSYGYTF
NA | NA | TRBJ2-1 | TRBV6-5 | CASSTREHNEQFF
NA | NA | TRBJ2-3 | TRBV18 | CASSPVSDTQYF
NA | TRBD2 | TRBJ2-1 | TRBV30 | CASLAAYNEQFF
NA | NA | TRBJ2-2 | TRBV3-1/TRBV3-2 | CASSQGQPTGELFF
NA | TRBD1 | TRBJ1-3 | TRBV30 | CAWSRDRGNTIYF
NA | NA | TRBJ2-2 | TRBV7-9 | CASSSVNRENTGELFF
NA | TRBD2 | TRBJ2-2 | TRBV7-2 | CASSLAGGLAGRAGELFF
NA | TRBD1 | TRBJ1-4 | TRBV9 | CASSDPDRGRGKKLFF
NA | TRBD2 | TRBJ2-5 | TRBV19 | CASSSPAGLEETQYF